These T cell receptor beta chains were read from a single sample in a study of blood T cell repertoires in COVID-19. Here immunoSEQ multiplex PCR was the method, and the copy in TCRdb shows in-frame clones only, minus some. The data hold about 180,000 clones, with about 90% observed a single time. Sequenced material: peripheral blood. The receptors derive from a man in his forties with active or convalescent COVID-19. Both conserved end residues are part of each CDR3. A D gene is named only where the DNA matches it firmly. Clone size appears in some rows only: once, few, many, or a class for an expanded clone.

d_call	clone_size	cdr3_length	j_call	v_call	cdr3_nt	cdr3_aa
TRBD1	once	14	TRBJ1-6	TRBV7-9	TGTGCCAGCAGCTCGGGACAGAGGAATTCACCCCTCCACTTT	CASSSGQRNSPLHF
.	.	17	TRBJ1-1	TRBV4-1	TGCGCCAGCAGCCAACCCCCTGAACGGGGAGAGAACACTGAAGCTTTCTTT	CASSQPPERGENTEAFF
.	.	16	TRBJ2-2	TRBV10-1	TGCGCCAGCAGTGAGAGCGGCAGGGGTAACACCGGGGAGCTGTTTTTT	CASSESGRGNTGELFF
TRBD1	.	16	TRBJ1-6	TRBV14	TGTGCCAGCAGCCAAGAAAGGGGGCGTTTGGATTCACCCCTCCACTTT	CASSQERGRLDSPLHF
TRBD2	few	17	TRBJ2-6	TRBV30	TGTGCCTGGCACCGGGGGGGCGCGGGCTCTGGGGCCAACGTCCTGACTTTC	CAWHRGGAGSGANVLTF
.	.	16	TRBJ1-2	TRBV28	TGTGCCAGCAGTCCGGGCCGGGGTTTTCCTAACTATGGCTACACCTTC	CASSPGRGFPNYGYTF
.	.	16	TRBJ1-3	TRBV21-1	TGTGCCAGCAGCAAAGGAACGACTTGCTCTGGAAACACCATATATTTT	CASSKGTTCSGNTIYF
TRBD1	.	20	TRBJ2-5	TRBV27	TGTGCCAGCAAAGGAAAGAGTATACAACAGGGGGCAAGATTGGGGGAGACCCAGTACTTC	CASKGKSIQQGARLGETQYF
.	few	12	TRBJ1-1	TRBV14	TGTGCCAGCTCACGGGGGTACACTGAAGCTTTCTTT	CASSRGYTEAFF
.	.	14	TRBJ1-6	TRBV30	TGTGCCTGGAGTAAAACACGCTATAATTCACCCCTCCACTTT	CAWSKTRYNSPLHF
.	.	13	TRBJ1-5	TRBV20-1	TGCAGTGCTAGTGGGCAGGACAATCAGCCCCAGCATTTT	CSASGQDNQPQHF
.	.	13	TRBJ1-2	TRBV6-5	TGTGCCAGCAGTTCGAACAGGGATTCTGGCTACACCTTC	CASSSNRDSGYTF
.	.	11	TRBJ2-3	TRBV20-1	TGCAGTGCTACCATCGAGGATACGCAGTATTTT	CSATIEDTQYF
.	.	15	TRBJ1-4	TRBV5-4	TGTGCCAGCAGCTTGGGTACGGGTGTCGATGAAAAACTGTTTTTT	CASSLGTGVDEKLFF
TRBD2	.	15	TRBJ2-3	TRBV4-3	TGCGCCAGCAGCCAATCTAGCGGGGGGGCACATACGCAGTATTTT	CASSQSSGGAHTQYF
TRBD2	once	16	TRBJ2-3	TRBV11-2	TGTGCCAGCAGCTCAGATGTGCGCGGGGGGGCTGGTACGCAGTATTTT	CASSSDVRGGAGTQYF
TRBD1	.	16	TRBJ1-2	TRBV25-1	TGTGCCAGCAGTGAAATTGGGACAGGGGGAGTTATAGGCTACACCTTC	CASSEIGTGGVIGYTF
.	once	15	TRBJ1-5	TRBV4-1	TGCGCCAGCAGCCAAGGGGGACTTAGCAATCAGCCCCAGCATTTT	CASSQGGLSNQPQHF
.	many	14	TRBJ1-1	TRBV11-2	TGTGCCAGCAGCTTAGAGCCAAGCTACACTGAAGCTTTCTTT	CASSLEPSYTEAFF
TRBD1	.	15	TRBJ1-5	TRBV4-1	TGCGCCAGCAGCGCTGCCGGGACAGGGAATCAGCCCCAGCATTTT	CASSAAGTGNQPQHF
TRBD1	.	15	TRBJ1-6	TRBV19	TGTGCCGCCCGGGACAGGGGCCTCCCCGTCGGACCCCTCCACTTT	CAARDRGLPVGPLHF
TRBD2	.	18	TRBJ2-7	TRBV5-5	TGTGCCAGCAGCCCCTGGACTAGCGGATTCACTACCTCCTACGAGCAGTACTTC	CASSPWTSGFTTSYEQYF
TRBD2	.	15	TRBJ2-2	TRBV6-5	TGTGCCAGCAGAGATCCGGGACTAGGGAGCGGGGAGCTGTTTTTT	CASRDPGLGSGELFF
TRBD1	.	15	TRBJ2-1	TRBV5-5	TGTGCCAGCAGCTTGGGTGACAGGGGATACAATGAGCAGTTCTTC	CASSLGDRGYNEQFF
TRBD2	.	17	TRBJ2-3	TRBV5-1	TGCGCCAGCAGCTTAACCGGGACTATCCCCCGCGCAGATACGCAGTATTTT	CASSLTGTIPRADTQYF
TRBD1	.	13	TRBJ1-1	TRBV11-2	TGTGCCAGCAGCTATTACAGGGGTCATGAAGCTTTCTTT	CASSYYRGHEAFF
.	.	15	TRBJ2-7	TRBV28	TGTGCCAGCAGCTCTCGGGGGAAGGTCCCCTACGAGCAGTACTTC	CASSSRGKVPYEQYF
.	.	14	TRBJ1-2	TRBV4-3	TGCGCCAGCAGCCAAGAGCATGGCATGTATGGCTACACCTTC	CASSQEHGMYGYTF
TRBD1	.	13	TRBJ1-1	TRBV6-6	TGTGCCAGCAGTACAGGGGTGTTCGCTGAAGCTTTCTTT	CASSTGVFAEAFF
TRBD2	many	13	TRBJ2-1	TRBV2	TGTGCCAGCGTCCAAGCGGGGGAAAATGAGCAGTTCTTC	CASVQAGENEQFF
TRBD1	.	14	TRBJ2-7	TRBV13	TGTGCCAGCAGCCCTCGGGACAGACACTACGAGCAGTACTTC	CASSPRDRHYEQYF
TRBD1	.	13	TRBJ1-6	TRBV3-1/TRBV3-2	TGTGCCAGCAGCCGGGACAGTGATTCACCCCTCCACTTT	CASSRDSDSPLHF
TRBD1	once	14	TRBJ1-2	TRBV28	TGTGCCAGCCAACAGGGGAGTACTAACTATGGCTACACCTTC	CASQQGSTNYGYTF
.	.	15	TRBJ1-4	TRBV2	TGTGCCAGCAGTGAGGCGGCCAGGGCCGATGAAAAACTGTTTTTT	CASSEAARADEKLFF
TRBD1	.	14	TRBJ2-5	TRBV29-1	TGCAGCGTTGTCACACAGGGACAGCAAGAGACCCAGTACTTC	CSVVTQGQQETQYF
.	.	16	TRBJ1-2	TRBV11-2	TGTGCCAGCAGCTTAGGTCGAGGCCGCCGACCCTATGGCTACACCTTC	CASSLGRGRRPYGYTF